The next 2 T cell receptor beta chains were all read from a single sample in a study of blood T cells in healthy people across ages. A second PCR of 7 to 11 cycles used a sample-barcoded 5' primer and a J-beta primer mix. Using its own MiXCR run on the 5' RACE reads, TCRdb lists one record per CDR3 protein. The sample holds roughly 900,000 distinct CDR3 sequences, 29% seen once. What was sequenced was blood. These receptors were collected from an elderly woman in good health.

The CDR3 reads CATSPRGGPETQYF. In DNA, the CDR3 is TGTGCCACCAGCCCGCGGGGGGGCCCCGAGACCCAGTACTTC. The rearrangement links TRBV24-1 to TRBJ2-5, with 9 bases lining up with TRBD2. Germline-derived CDR1 and CDR2 are KGHDR and SFDVKD. With V trimmed by 7 bases and J by 5 bases, 7 bases remained unmatched. The CDR3 consists of 14 residues.

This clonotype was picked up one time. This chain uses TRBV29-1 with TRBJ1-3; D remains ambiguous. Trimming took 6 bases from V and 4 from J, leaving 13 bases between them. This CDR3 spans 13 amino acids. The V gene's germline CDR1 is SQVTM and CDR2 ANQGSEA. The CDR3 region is CSVQAGSGNTIYF. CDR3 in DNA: TGCAGCGTACAAGCAGGATCAGGAAACACCATATATTTT.